This TCR beta chain was captured in a study of cytomegalovirus exposure and HLA in healthy donors. Overall study context: There were some 400 genotyped donors. Of these, 75% to 90% fell in the genetic ancestry cluster associated with self-reported Caucasian donors. Study outcomes and limitations: One variant, a missense change in DCLRE1C, was linked in a later analysis to TCR beta V- and J-gene trimming. The likely explanation for a cluster of highly shared sequence variants was sequencing artifact.

Primers for the PCR totalled 60 Vbeta and 13 Jbeta. The data were produced by immunoSEQ multiplex PCR, yet TCRdb's version contains in-frame clones alone and is incomplete. The sample carries about 98,000 clones, around 74% recorded once. The CDR3 covers 12 residues. CDR1 is GTSNPN, CDR2 SVGIG, per germline (reference sequence). Deletions cut 0 bases from V and 8 bases from J, with 8 bases between. The table lists this clone with a few counts. The antigen is undetermined. This chain uses TRBV30 with TRBJ1-3; D not certain. This TCR came from a male donor in good health and CMV-seronegative. Sequencing was performed on PBMCs. This chain's CDR3 is CAWSVRVDTIYF. The DNA for the CDR3 is TGTGCCTGGAGTGTACGAGTGGACACCATATATTTT.